The TCR beta chain described here comes from a study of T cell repertoires in cytomegalovirus infection. For the study at large: Peptides in the study included HLA-C-restricted and HLA-B-restricted CMV epitopes. The public TCR beta signatures pointed to both CMV infection and matching HLA type. General observations from the study: CMV-specific TCR beta clonotypes restricted by HLA-C were the ones dominating the ex vivo response. Adding up the frequency of public TCR beta families identified people who carried CMV plus the relevant HLA.

Germline V gene data show CDR1 as SEHNR and CDR2 as FQNEAQ (reference sequence). The V end was cut by 5 bases, the J end by 2 bases, with 7 bases between. This CDR3 contains 12 residues. A single record per CDR3 protein comes from TCRdb applying MiXCR to the reads. The data show 250,000 to 300,000 distinct CDR3 sequences, 22% seen once. This clonotype was found a few times. The antigen remains unidentified. The specimen was cultured PBMCs, collected from culture after CMV antigen stimulation. The sequence came from a human donor in good health (CMV status not recorded). Some clones in this sample may be carry-over from other donors' samples. This chain joins TRBV7-9 and TRBJ2-7; D ambiguous. CDR3 coding DNA: TGTGCCAGCAGCCCCGGGCCCTACGAGCAGTACTTC. This gives the protein CASSPGPYEQYF.